This T cell receptor beta chain was captured by sequencing in a study of blood T cell repertoires in COVID-19. The CDR3 length is 15 residues. Germline CDR1 reads SNHLY; CDR2 reads FYNNEI. V was pared by 6 bases and J by 7 bases, with 6 bases of the junction left unmatched. Produced via immunoSEQ multiplex PCR; TCRdb's table is partial and in-frame only. Of around 200,000 clones in the sample, 90% were seen once. The study counted Cohort 3 donors as recovered given two negative PCRs, clearance, or symptom resolution. This clonotype originated in a man aged 25-45 years who had recovered from COVID-19. The V gene is TRBV2, the J gene TRBJ1-6; TRBD1 matches 10 bases. The sample was PBMCs or T cells enriched from blood (not recorded which). The CDR3 DNA follows: TGTGCCAGCAGGGAAACGGGACAGGGGAATTCACCCCTCCACTTT. This translates into CASRETGQGNSPLHF. Based on the CDR3 plus reference TRBV2 and TRBJ1-6, the full variable domain is EPEVTQTPSHQVTQMGQEVILRCVPISNHLYFYWYRQILGQKVEFLVSFYNNEISEKSEIFDDQFSVERPDGSNFTLKIRSTKLEDSAMYFCASRETGQGNSPLHFGNGTRLTVT.